A selection of T cell receptor beta chains follows, all from one sample in a study of cytomegalovirus exposure and HLA in healthy donors. TCRdb's table, derived via immunoSEQ multiplex PCR, lists solely in-frame clones and lacks some. The sample lists 200,000 or so clones, 80% to 85% seen once, with 5.5% to 7.5% in the top ten. The source material was PBMCs. The origin of the receptors is a woman between 50 and 59 years old in good health and CMV-seropositive. The CDR3 runs from the conserved cysteine through the conserved F or W. D genes are given only for firm matches. Size is stated for part of the rows, as once, few or many counts, or as a class when the clone is expanded.

j_call	clone_size	v_call	d_call	cdr3_nt	cdr3_aa
TRBJ1-2	once	TRBV18	TRBD1	TGTGCCAGCTCACTTGACAGGGTCTATGGCTACACCTTC	CASSLDRVYGYTF
TRBJ1-1	.	TRBV11-2	TRBD1	TGTGCCAGCAGCCTTACAGGGGGACGGATGAACACTGAAGCTTTCTTT	CASSLTGGRMNTEAFF
TRBJ2-7	.	TRBV27	TRBD1	TGTGCCAGCAGTTTTATGACAGGGGGTGGCGAGCAGTACTTC	CASSFMTGGGEQYF
TRBJ1-2	.	TRBV19	TRBD1	TGTGCCAGCAAGGGACAGGCGAACTATGGCTACACCTTC	CASKGQANYGYTF
TRBJ1-1	once	TRBV15	TRBD1	TGTGCCACCAGCATGTCGCGGGACAGGCCGGCTGAAGCTTTCTTT	CATSMSRDRPAEAFF
TRBJ2-2	.	TRBV5-1	.	TGCGCCAGCCTCTCCGGGACAAACACCGGGGAGCTGTTTTTT	CASLSGTNTGELFF
TRBJ2-1	.	TRBV10-3	.	TGTGCCATCAGTGACGGAGCTTCTGCCAATGAGCAGTTCTTC	CAISDGASANEQFF
TRBJ2-2	.	TRBV30	.	TGTGCCTGGAGTCGCGACAGTTCTAACACCGGGGAGCTGTTTTTT	CAWSRDSSNTGELFF
TRBJ2-3	.	TRBV5-8	.	TGTGCCAGCAGATTCGGAGGGGGGGCAGATACGCAGTATTTT	CASRFGGGADTQYF
TRBJ1-2	.	TRBV9	TRBD1	TGTGCCAGCAGTGGACGCAGGGGGTTAAACTATGGCTACACCTTC	CASSGRRGLNYGYTF
TRBJ1-5	.	TRBV7-2	.	TGTGCCAGCAGCCTCCGGCCGGGGAATCAGCCCCAGCATTTT	CASSLRPGNQPQHF
TRBJ1-6	.	TRBV7-2	.	TGTGCCAGCAGCCCCAGGGAAAAGTCACCCCTCCACTTT	CASSPREKSPLHF
TRBJ1-1	.	TRBV7-9	.	TGTGCCAGCAGCTTAAGGTCCGGGATGAACACTGAAGCTTTCTTT	CASSLRSGMNTEAFF
TRBJ2-1	.	TRBV30	.	TGTGCCTGGAGTGAACTAGCCGAGCAGTTCTTC	CAWSELAEQFF
TRBJ2-7	.	TRBV18	TRBD1	TGTGCCAGCTCACCACCGGGACAGGGCCTCTACGAGCAGTACTTC	CASSPPGQGLYEQYF
TRBJ2-6	few	TRBV7-3	.	TGTGCCAGCAGCTTAAAGGCGGGCGAGGGATCTGGGGCCAACGTCCTGACTTTC	CASSLKAGEGSGANVLTF
TRBJ2-3	.	TRBV5-1	.	TGCGCCAGCAGCTTTGTGGGAGTTGGCACAGATACGCAGTATTTT	CASSFVGVGTDTQYF
TRBJ2-3	.	TRBV19	TRBD2	TGTGCCAGTAGTCCCCTTGAGACTAGCGGGGCCATCGCAGATACGCAGTATTTT	CASSPLETSGAIADTQYF
TRBJ1-1	.	TRBV27	TRBD1	TGTGCCAGCACTTGGGCAGGGGGCGAAACTGAAGCTTTCTTT	CASTWAGGETEAFF
TRBJ2-7	.	TRBV13	TRBD2	TGTGCCAGCAGCCCAGCGCGCGGGAGGAAAGGGTACGAGCAGTACTTC	CASSPARGRKGYEQYF